This T cell receptor beta chain was identified in a study of cytomegalovirus exposure and HLA in healthy donors. Points from the study as a whole: Among CMV-associated TCR beta chains, most appeared HLA-restricted in a later analysis.

A few counts support this clone. The antigen is undetermined. Researchers ran the PCR with 60 Vbeta and 13 Jbeta primers. The authors' processing: A later analysis tallied some 80 million unique TCR beta chains, 9 million to 12 million of them shared. Only in-frame clones appear in the TCRdb table, and some are missing; sequencing was by immunoSEQ multiplex PCR. Clonal size and the V and J genes are those of that table, whereas D and trimming came from the DNA. The profile shows about 94,000 clones, about 7.6% of them singletons. Germline V gene sequence: CDR1 SGHDN, CDR2 FVKESK. The V and J ends lost 6 bases and 7 bases respectively, with 13 bases between them. This CDR3 contains 13 residues.

The TCR sequence derives from a middle-aged man in good health and CMV-seronegative. Material: PBMCs. This sequence joins TRBV14 and TRBJ2-1; weak D call: TRBD2 (5 bases). The CDR3 region is CASRKGAENEQFF. The CDR3 nucleotides read TGTGCCAGCAGGAAGGGAGCGGAGAATGAGCAGTTCTTC.